This T cell receptor (beta chain) stems from a study of blood T cells in healthy people across ages. A second roughly 6 to 11 cycle PCR used barcoded and J-beta primers. A single record per CDR3 protein comes from TCRdb applying MiXCR to the 5' RACE reads. The top ten clones hold approximately 10% of a sample with 750,000 to 950,000 distinct CDR3 sequences, about 29% of them seen once. The same sample was also used in a study of T cells of mothers and their children.

The sequence came from a woman between 40 and 50 years old in good health. The sample comprised blood.

CDR3 DNA: TGCGCCAGCAGCCAAGATCGGTGGGAAAGGGACACCGGGGAGCTGTTTTTT. It is translated as CASSQDRWERDTGELFF. The chain couples TRBV4-1 to TRBJ2-2; no clear D. Trimming stripped 0 bases from V and 3 bases from J, with 14 bases between. The CDR3 is 17 residues long. The germline V gene encodes CDR1 MGHRA and CDR2 YSYEKL.